This is a list of T cell receptor beta chains from one sample in a study of identical twins. A single record per CDR3 protein comes from TCRdb applying MiXCR to the 5' RACE reads. Counted here are about 160,000 distinct CDR3 sequences, around 3.6% occurring once; the ten biggest clones make up approximately 7.7%. Sequencing was performed on memory T cells sorted from blood. The receptor set was obtained from a man between 18 and 29 years old in good health. Both conserved end residues are part of each CDR3. The D gene is left open where the match is weak. A clone size is listed for some rows: how often the clone was seen (once, few, many), or a class if it is expanded.

CDR3nt	CDR3aa	d_gene	v_gene	abundance	j_gene
TGTGCCAGCAGTGAAAGGACTAGCGGGAGGGCCTACGAGCAGTACTTC	CASSERTSGRAYEQYF	TRBD2	TRBV2	many	TRBJ2-7
TGTGCCAGCAGGATGGGTGGGAGTGAGCAGTTCTTC	CASRMGGSEQFF	.	TRBV6-5	many	TRBJ2-1
TGTGCCATCAGTGAGTCGAGGCGGGAGGCCACCGGGGAGCTGTTTTTT	CAISESRREATGELFF	TRBD2	TRBV10-3	many	TRBJ2-2
TGTGCCAGCAGCACGAACACCGGGGAGCTGTTTTTT	CASSTNTGELFF	.	TRBV6-5	many	TRBJ2-2
TGCGCCAGCAGCTTGGCACAGAACTACGAGCAGTACTTC	CASSLAQNYEQYF	.	TRBV5-1	many	TRBJ2-7
TGTGCCACCAGTGATCGTCAGGGGAGCTATGGCTACACCTTC	CATSDRQGSYGYTF	.	TRBV24-1	many	TRBJ1-2
TGCAGTGCGGGAGGGACAGTCCCTAACTATGGCTACACCTTC	CSAGGTVPNYGYTF	TRBD1	TRBV20-1	many	TRBJ1-2
TGTGCCAGCAGTTCCCGAGAATATCCTAGTGAAGCTTTCTTT	CASSSREYPSEAFF	.	TRBV7-9	many	TRBJ1-1
TGTGCCACCAGTGATTTGAGTAGGGGCGAACAGCCCCAGCATTTT	CATSDLSRGEQPQHF	.	TRBV24-1	many	TRBJ1-5
TGTGCCAGCTCACACAGCAGGGGATACACTGAAGCTTTCTTT	CASSHSRGYTEAFF	.	TRBV18	many	TRBJ1-1
TGTGCCAGCCGGCTAGCGGGAGGCCCGGGGACGCAGTATTTT	CASRLAGGPGTQYF	TRBD2	TRBV12-3/TRBV12-4	many	TRBJ2-3
TGTGCCAGTAGTCTCACTAGCGGGAACGAGCAGTACTTC	CASSLTSGNEQYF	TRBD2	TRBV19	.	TRBJ2-7
TGTGCCAGCAGTTTAGGGCAAACCCGTGGCTACACCTTC	CASSLGQTRGYTF	.	TRBV12-3/TRBV12-4	many	TRBJ1-2
TGTGCCAGCGGGGGGCGCTGGCAAGATACGCAGTATTTT	CASGGRWQDTQYF	.	TRBV11-1	many	TRBJ2-3
TGTGCCAGCAGCCTAGAGGGGCCTAGATCCCATGAGCAGTTCTTC	CASSLEGPRSHEQFF	.	TRBV9	once	TRBJ2-1
TGCAGTGCTCCGGGACAGGGCACAGAGACCCAGTACTTC	CSAPGQGTETQYF	TRBD1	TRBV20-1	.	TRBJ2-5
TGCAGTGCTCCCTCCGGGACAGACCTTTACGAGCAGTACTTC	CSAPSGTDLYEQYF	TRBD1	TRBV20-1	many	TRBJ2-7
TGCAGTGCTGTTACAGGGAAAGAACTGTTTTTT	CSAVTGKELFF	.	TRBV20-1	many	TRBJ1-4
TGTGCCAGCAGTTTTGACAGGGGGCGTGAAAACGAGCAGTACTTC	CASSFDRGRENEQYF	TRBD1	TRBV6-5	many	TRBJ2-7
TGTGCCAGCAGCCCCAAGATCCGCCAGGGGAATGAGCAGTTCTTC	CASSPKIRQGNEQFF	.	TRBV7-9	many	TRBJ2-1
TGTGCCAGCAGCCAAGAACAGGGTTGGAATCAGCCCCAGCATTTT	CASSQEQGWNQPQHF	.	TRBV4-2	many	TRBJ1-5
TGTGCCAGCATGAGGGAAGGAAATCAGCCCCAGCATTTT	CASMREGNQPQHF	.	TRBV6-2/TRBV6-3	many	TRBJ1-5
TGTGCCAGCAGCTTAAGACAGGGGGCTACGGTTCTGATCGGGACCCAGTACTTC	CASSLRQGATVLIGTQYF	TRBD1	TRBV11-2	many	TRBJ2-5
TGTGCCAGCAGCCCGGGGACAGGGTTGAACACCGGGGAGCTGTTTTTT	CASSPGTGLNTGELFF	TRBD1	TRBV9	many	TRBJ2-2
TGCGCCAGCAGCCAAGTAGGACTAGCGGGCGGGACCCAGTACTTC	CASSQVGLAGGTQYF	TRBD2	TRBV4-1	many	TRBJ2-5